One sample yielded the 27 T cell receptor beta chains listed below, sequenced in a study of blood T cell repertoires in COVID-19. Profiled with immunoSEQ multiplex PCR; TCRdb holds only in-frame clones, not every one. The top ten clones hold almost 2% of a sample with more than 200,000 clones, 86% of them seen once. The sequenced sample consisted of peripheral blood. The receptors derive from a man between 25 and 39 years old with active or convalescent COVID-19.

This sequence joins TRBV13 and TRBJ2-3; D is ambiguous. CDR1 is PRHDT, CDR2 FYEKMQ, per germline (reference sequence). Trimming pared 3 bases from V and 0 bases from J, leaving 16 bases between. The CDR3 is made up of 17 amino acids. The CDR3 region is CASSFRSAGTSTDTQYF. The CDR3 DNA reads TGTGCCAGCAGCTTCCGGTCGGCAGGCACTAGCACAGATACGCAGTATTTT. The full variable domain, in which reference TRBV13 and TRBJ2-3 provide the parts outside the CDR3, is AAGVIQSPRHLIKEKRETATLKCYPIPRHDTVYWYQQGPGQDPQFLISFYEKMQSDKGSIPDRFSAQQFSDYHSELNMSSLELGDSALYFCASSFRSAGTSTDTQYFGPGTRLTVL.

This clone was found a few times. This chain uses TRBV6-1 with TRBJ1-3, with a weak D call TRBD1 (6 bases). V was cut by 3 bases and J by 0 bases, with 12 bases left in between. The CDR3 extends over 16 amino acids. Germline CDR1 MNHNS, CDR2 SASEGT. The CDR3 sequence: CASSDGQFSSGNTIYF. DNA for the CDR3: TGTGCCAGCAGTGACGGACAGTTTTCCTCTGGAAACACCATATATTTT.

The chain is built from TRBV2 and TRBJ1-3, with D perhaps matching TRBD1 (6 bases). Trimming left V 0 bases short and J 6 bases short, with 15 bases between. Germline values: CDR1 SNHLY, CDR2 FYNNEI. The CDR3 sequence is 16 residues long. CDR3 residues: CASSEALFQGKNTIYF. CDR3 DNA sequence: TGTGCCAGCAGTGAAGCGCTTTTTCAGGGGAAAAACACCATATATTTT.

The chain uses TRBV30 and TRBJ2-1; 10 bases fit TRBD2. Trimming at V came to 5 bases and at J to 9 bases, leaving 4 bases not matched to a gene. Germline CDR1 reads GTSNPN; CDR2 reads SVGIG (reference sequence). The CDR3 is 12 amino acids. This chain's CDR3 is CAWGRLAGEQFF. The CDR3 DNA reads TGTGCCTGGGGACGACTAGCGGGTGAGCAGTTCTTC.

The V call is TRBV6-1, the J call TRBJ1-2, with D possibly TRBD1 on 6 matching bases. Trimming removed 0 bases from V and 7 bases from J, with 27 bases in between. CDR1 MNHNS and CDR2 SASEGT come from the germline V gene. The CDR3 loop spans 19 amino acids. Here the CDR3 DNA reads TGTGCCAGCAGTGAAGCGTTGGGCCGGTGGAGTTCACAGGGAGTTGGCTACACCTTC. This sequence encodes CASSEALGRWSSQGVGYTF.

This sequence joins TRBV4-3 and TRBJ2-7; TRBD1 matches 9 bases. The junction had 5 bases not matched to a gene; V was cut back by 0 bases and J by 2 bases. Per the germline V gene, CDR1 is LGHNA and CDR2 is YSLEER. The CDR3 runs 16 residues. CDR3 in amino acids: CASSQEPGQGPYEQYF. The CDR3 DNA reads as TGCGCCAGCAGCCAAGAGCCGGGACAGGGACCCTACGAGCAGTACTTC.

The chain uses TRBV6-5 and TRBJ2-7, with D uncertain. The CDR3 spans 15 residues. Trimming took off 0 bases at V and 3 bases at J, with 12 bases between the two ends. Germline V CDR1 and CDR2: MNHEY, SVGAGI. In DNA, the CDR3 is TGTGCCAGCAGTTACTCGAGGCGTCCGGGCTACGAGCAGTACTTC. Encoded protein: CASSYSRRPGYEQYF.

The J gene is TRBJ1-2, the V gene TRBV19; 7 nucleotides align to TRBD1. Germline V gene sequence: CDR1 LNHDA, CDR2 SQIVND (reference sequence). This CDR3 is built from 14 residues. V trimming: 3 bases; J trimming: 9 bases; junction bases outside the gene matches: 10. CDR3 sequence: CASSIGGQATSYTF. CDR3 sequence (DNA): TGTGCCAGTAGTATTGGTGGACAGGCGACCAGCTACACCTTC.

This clone was observed a handful of times. This chain connects TRBV30 to TRBJ2-1; the match to TRBD2 covers 8 bases. Germline assignment: CDR1 GTSNPN and CDR2 SVGIG (reference sequence). The junction had 10 bases not matched to a gene; V was cut back by 3 bases and J by 9 bases. The CDR3 has 14 amino acids. CDR3 nucleotide sequence: TGTGCCTGGAGGAGAGCGGGGGTACCTGGTGAGCAGTTCTTC. It yields the protein CAWRRAGVPGEQFF.

The gene calls are TRBV18 and TRBJ1-2, with a weak D call TRBD1 (6 bases). Trimming removed 0 bases at V and 0 bases at J, with 8 bases between. Germline assignment: CDR1 KGHSH and CDR2 LQKENI. CDR3 length equals 15 residues. The CDR3 reads CASSPPTGTNYGYTF. The CDR3 DNA reads TGTGCCAGCTCACCACCGACAGGAACTAACTATGGCTACACCTTC.

This chain links TRBV7-9 with TRBJ2-1; the D gene is possibly TRBD2 (5 bases). Per germline, CDR1 SEHNR and CDR2 FQNEAQ (reference sequence). The CDR3 extends over 16 amino acids. V lost 2 bases and J lost 3, with 14 bases in between. For the CDR3, the DNA is TGTGCCAGCAGCTTAAACGGACTCCCCCTCTACAATGAGCAGTTCTTC. This codes for CASSLNGLPLYNEQFF.

The J gene is TRBJ1-2, the V gene TRBV19; D may be TRBD1 (6 bases). This CDR3 is 14 amino acids long. Germline CDR1 and CDR2: LNHDA and SQIVND (reference sequence). V gave up 5 bases and J gave up 5 bases, with 15 bases separating them. The CDR3 loop reads CASSAGPGTYGYTF. CDR3 sequence (DNA): TGTGCCAGTAGTGCCGGTCCGGGGACATATGGCTACACCTTC.

This clone has more than one count but fewer than ten. This CDR3 is CAWSVRGQGARPLHF. Written as DNA, the CDR3 is TGTGCCTGGAGTGTACGTGGACAGGGGGCGCGACCCCTCCACTTT. The chain employs TRBV30 and TRBJ1-6; 11 positions match TRBD1. V shed 0 bases, J shed 12 bases, and the junction held 7 bases outside the gene matches. The CDR3 has 15 amino acids. Germline-derived CDR1 and CDR2 are GTSNPN and SVGIG (reference sequence).

The J gene is TRBJ1-5, the V gene TRBV4-2; D gene unclear. V lost 5 bases to trimming and J lost 4 bases, with 6 bases between them. Germline values: CDR1 LGHNA, CDR2 YNFKEQ. This CDR3 has 12 amino acids. CDR3 nucleotides: TGTGCCAGCAGCGAGGAAAATCAGCCCCAGCATTTT. Translated, it gives CASSEENQPQHF.

CDR3 residues: CASSKQGFYGYTF. Here the CDR3 DNA reads TGTGCCAGTAGTAAGCAGGGCTTCTATGGCTACACCTTC. The chain has TRBV19 and TRBJ1-2; TRBD1 is a possible D gene (5 bases). Germline CDR1 is LNHDA and CDR2 is SQIVND (reference sequence). The CDR3 extends over 13 amino acids. Trimming shortened V by 4 bases and J by 4 bases, and 10 bases separated the two germline ends.

The chain employs TRBV12-5 and TRBJ2-7, with TRBD2 identical over 9 bases. Germline V gene lookup returns CDR1 LGHNT and CDR2 FRNRAP. This CDR3 is built from 16 residues. Trimming at V came to 7 bases and at J to 7 bases, leaving 17 bases not matched to a gene. This chain's CDR3 is CASVPRVAGEVGEQYF. The CDR3 DNA reads TGTGCTAGTGTTCCTCGAGTAGCGGGGGAAGTGGGTGAGCAGTACTTC.

The chain carries TRBV19 and TRBJ1-3; D might be TRBD1 (5 bases). CDR3 length equals 15 residues. V lost 6 bases, J lost 0 bases, and 12 bases lay in between. Germline V lookup: CDR1 LNHDA, CDR2 SQIVND (reference sequence). The CDR3 coding sequence is TGTGCCAGTAGCGGACAAATCTTCTCTGGAAACACCATATATTTT. This gives the protein CASSGQIFSGNTIYF. The whole variable domain, filled in from reference TRBV19 and TRBJ1-3, reads DGGITQSPKYLFRKEGQNVTLSCEQNLNHDAMYWYRQDPGQGLRLIYYSQIVNDFQKGDIAEGYSVSREKKESFPLTVTSAQKNPTAFYLCASSGQIFSGNTIYFGEGSWLTVV.

The rearrangement links TRBV4-1 to TRBJ1-2; the match to TRBD1 covers 7 bases. There are 15 residues in the CDR3. After removal of 3 bases from V and 2 bases from J, the junction contained 6 bases not matched to a gene. Germline CDR1 reads MGHRA; CDR2 reads YSYEKL. In nucleotides, the CDR3 is TGCGCCAGCAGCCATAACAGGGGCGAGAACTATGGCTACACCTTC. Translating gives CASSHNRGENYGYTF.

The chain joins TRBV5-1 to TRBJ1-3; TRBD1 matches 10 bases. Germline CDR1 and CDR2: SGHRS and YFSETQ. Trimming at V came to 4 bases and at J to 0 bases, leaving 10 bases not matched to a gene. This CDR3 is 18 amino acids long. The CDR3 loop reads CASSRTGTGDFSGNTIYF. CDR3 nucleotides: TGCGCCAGCAGCCGGACAGGGACAGGGGACTTCTCTGGAAACACCATATATTTT.

V and J are TRBV9 and TRBJ2-3, with TRBD2 identical over 14 bases. This CDR3 region has 21 residues. The V segment lost 0 bases and the J segment 0 bases; nucleotides outside the gene matches: 12. Germline V gene data show CDR1 as SGDLS and CDR2 as YYNGEE. The CDR3 protein is CASSVAVGLAGGASSTDTQYF. CDR3 in DNA: TGTGCCAGCAGCGTAGCGGTAGGACTAGCGGGGGGAGCATCTAGCACAGATACGCAGTATTTT.

This clone was seen a single time. The J gene is TRBJ2-7, the V gene TRBV15; a weak D match, TRBD1 (5 bases). Germline CDR1 and CDR2: LNHNV and YYDKDF (reference sequence). Trimming shortened V by 1 base and J by 5 bases, and 21 bases separated the two germline ends. There are 17 residues in the CDR3. CDR3 sequence (DNA): TGTGCCACCAGCAGAGCGGACACACCTTTATCCTTCCACGAGCAGTACTTC. Amino acid sequence: CATSRADTPLSFHEQYF.

This chain uses TRBV5-1 with TRBJ2-3; TRBD1 matches 9 bases. The germline V gene encodes CDR1 SGHRS and CDR2 YFSETQ. This CDR3 spans 16 amino acids. V lost 4 bases to trimming and J lost 0 bases; unmatched junction nucleotides: 6. CDR3 coding DNA: TGCGCCAGCAGCCTAGACAGGGGGACTAGCACAGATACGCAGTATTTT. Translated, it gives CASSLDRGTSTDTQYF.

This chain joins TRBV3-1 (or the pseudogene TRBV3-2) and TRBJ2-4, with a tentative D call TRBD2 (6 bases). CDR1 and CDR2 from the germline V gene are LGHDT and YNNKEL (reference sequence). V was shortened by 3 bases and J by 1 base, with 7 bases between the two germline ends. CDR3 length equals 14 residues. CDR3 protein: CASSQGGAKNIQYF. Written as DNA, the CDR3 is TGTGCCAGCAGCCAGGGGGGTGCCAAAAACATTCAGTACTTC.

The chain combines TRBV11-2 with TRBJ1-2, with D tentatively TRBD1 (6 bases). The germline gives CDR1 SGHAT, CDR2 FQNNGV. Trimming removed 4 bases at V and 4 bases at J, with 10 bases between. This CDR3 is built from 13 residues. CDR3 in DNA: TGTGCCAGCAGCTCGAGGGGGGGCTATGGCTACACCTTC. Translated: CASSSRGGYGYTF.

The chain joins TRBV4-2 to TRBJ1-1, with D unclear. The CDR3 extends over 14 amino acids. CDR1 and CDR2 (germline): LGHNA, YNFKEQ. The V gene lost 3 bases and the J gene lost 0 bases, with 8 bases spanning the gap. CDR3 amino acids: CASSHGDVNTEAFF. Written as DNA, the CDR3 is TGTGCCAGCAGCCACGGAGATGTGAACACTGAAGCTTTCTTT.

V usage is TRBV9 and J usage is TRBJ2-5; TRBD1 might be the D (6 bases). Germline V gene sequence: CDR1 SGDLS, CDR2 YYNGEE. This CDR3 spans 16 amino acids. V gave up 0 bases and J gave up 4 bases, with 16 bases separating them. The CDR3 DNA reads as TGTGCCAGCAGCGTAGGTCCAGCAGGGGTAGTAGAGACCCAGTACTTC. Protein sequence: CASSVGPAGVVETQYF.

This clone was picked up a small number of times. V and J are TRBV7-9 and TRBJ2-5; 9 bases are a match to TRBD1. The CDR3 sequence is 14 residues long. Germline assignment: CDR1 SEHNR and CDR2 FQNEAQ (reference sequence). The junction had 6 bases not matched to a gene; V was cut back by 5 bases and J by 5 bases. The CDR3 reads CASSAGTGRETQYF. Written as DNA, the CDR3 is TGTGCCAGCAGCGCCGGGACAGGGCGGGAGACCCAGTACTTC. Looking up the rest from reference TRBV7-9 and TRBJ2-5 gives the full variable domain: DTGVSQNPRHKITKRGQNVTFRCDPISEHNRLYWYRQTLGQGPEFLTYFQNEAQLEKSRLLSDRFSAERPKGSFSTLEIQRTEQGDSAMYLCASSAGTGRETQYFGPGTRLLVL.